This T cell receptor (beta chain) is drawn from a study of human T cells and chemical hapten exposure. Whole-study context: Slight volume differences across pooled libraries mainly accounted for varying per-sample TCR yields.

Study findings and constraints: The number of TCRs over 1 in 1000 frequency stayed unchanged after DPC.

The CDR3 is 14 residues long. Trimming removed 2 bases from V and 9 bases from J, with 14 bases in between. Germline V gives CDR1 SGHDN, CDR2 FVKESK. Unique molecular identifiers were affixed to discrete cDNA molecules within the library. TCRdb processed the RACE reads anew with MiXCR; each CDR3 protein has one entry. Among some 54,000 distinct CDR3 sequences listed, less than 10% were seen once. This clonotype came up a few times. Its antigen is not identified. Time point: patch test 2, 6 weeks after DPC sensitization. Sample treatment: therapeutic diphenylcyclopropenone sensitization with weekly scalp DPC.

The material was whole blood, obtained in connection with sensitization to the hapten diphenylcyclopropenone (DPC). This sequence joins TRBV14 and TRBJ2-1; TRBD2 is a possible D gene (6 bases). The source of this sequence is a woman aged 45-60 years with alopecia areata. Some clones in this sample may be carry-over from other donors' samples. For the CDR3, the DNA is TGTGCCAGCAGCCAAACGTTCTCGGAGGGTGAGCAGTTCTTC. Translating it yields CASSQTFSEGEQFF.